Listed below are T cell receptor beta chains from one sample, sequenced in a study of CD8 T cells in ankylosing spondylitis. TCRdb called the 5' RACE reads again in MiXCR, with one record for every CDR3 protein. The data hold about 220,000 distinct CDR3 sequences, with approximately 24% observed a single time. The specimen sequenced was blood, either unsorted or a sorted T cell fraction (not recorded which). The receptor set was obtained from a male donor with ankylosing spondylitis or in good health (not recorded which). Both conserved end residues are part of each CDR3. The order of the fields is V gene, D gene, J gene, clone size, CDR3 protein, CDR3 DNA. D genes are given only for firm matches. Only some rows state a clone size, as once, few, many or a class for expanded clones.

>TRBV29-1|.|TRBJ2-1|few
CSVWTVNSSYNEQFF
TGCAGCGTTTGGACAGTGAATTCCTCCTACAATGAGCAGTTCTTC
>TRBV12-3/TRBV12-4|TRBD2|TRBJ2-1|.
CASTPGTSDYNEQFF
TGTGCCAGCACCCCCGGGACTAGCGATTACAATGAGCAGTTCTTC
>TRBV20-1|TRBD1|TRBJ1-5|few
CSARETGGNQPQHF
TGCAGTGCTAGAGAAACAGGGGGCAATCAGCCCCAGCATTTT
>TRBV29-1|TRBD1|TRBJ1-3|.
CSVGGGGNTIYF
TGCAGCGTTGGAGGGGGCGGAAACACCATATATTTT
>TRBV12-3/TRBV12-4|.|TRBJ2-5|few
CASSLGIPGQKKETQYF
TGTGCCAGCAGTTTAGGCATCCCAGGACAGAAAAAAGAGACCCAGTACTTC
>TRBV10-3|.|TRBJ2-5|.
CAIRQTGETQYF
TGTGCCATCAGACAAACCGGGGAGACCCAGTACTTC
>TRBV6-5|.|TRBJ1-1|few
CASSYSTVNTEAFF
TGTGCCAGCAGTTACTCGACGGTGAACACTGAAGCTTTCTTT
>TRBV18|.|TRBJ1-6|.
CASSPFQGTDNSPLHF
TGTGCCAGCTCACCCTTTCAGGGAACCGATAATTCACCCCTCCACTTT
>TRBV4-1|TRBD2|TRBJ2-1|few
CASSHPGLAVNEQFF
TGCGCCAGCAGCCACCCGGGACTAGCGGTCAATGAGCAGTTCTTC
>TRBV24-1|TRBD2|TRBJ2-3|few
CATSDRLAGVSTDTQYF
TGTGCCACCAGTGATCGGTTGGCGGGAGTGAGCACAGATACGCAGTATTTT
>TRBV20-1|.|TRBJ2-6|.
CSASIYSGANVLTF
TGCAGTGCTAGTATTTACTCTGGGGCCAACGTCCTGACTTTC
>TRBV20-1|TRBD1|TRBJ1-5|.
CSADRGLQPQHF
TGCAGTGCTGACAGGGGGCTCCAGCCCCAGCATTTT
>TRBV25-1|TRBD2|TRBJ2-2|.
CASRVAGVSGELFF
TGTGCCAGCAGGGTAGCGGGAGTGTCCGGGGAGCTGTTTTTT
>TRBV20-1|TRBD2|TRBJ2-3|many
CSASGTGTSGSTDTQYF
TGCAGTGCTAGTGGGACCGGGACTAGCGGTAGCACAGATACGCAGTATTTT
>TRBV10-3|TRBD1|TRBJ1-4|few
CAISGDRAMGEKLFF
TGTGCCATCAGTGGGGACAGGGCCATGGGCGAAAAACTGTTTTTT
>TRBV27|TRBD2|TRBJ2-3|once
CASSFSSGTPDTQYF
TGTGCCAGCAGTTTTTCTAGCGGGACCCCAGATACGCAGTATTTT
>TRBV20-1|TRBD1|TRBJ2-4|.
CSAGQGENIQYF
TGCAGTGCTGGACAGGGAGAAAACATTCAGTACTTC
>TRBV5-5|.|TRBJ2-3|many
CASSLASRGDTQYF
TGTGCCAGCAGCTTGGCCAGCCGAGGGGATACGCAGTATTTT